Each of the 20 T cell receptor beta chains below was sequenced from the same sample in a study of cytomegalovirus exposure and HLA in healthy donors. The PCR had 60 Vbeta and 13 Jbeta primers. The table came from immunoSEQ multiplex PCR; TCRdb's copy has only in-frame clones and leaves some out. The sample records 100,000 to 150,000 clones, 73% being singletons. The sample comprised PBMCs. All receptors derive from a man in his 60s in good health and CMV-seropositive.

The CDR3 region is CASSEWGQENNSPLHF. The CDR3 coding sequence is TGTGCCAGCAGTGAATGGGGGCAGGAGAATAATTCACCCCTCCACTTT. The chain combines TRBV2 with TRBJ1-6, with D possibly being TRBD1 (6 bases). V dropped 2 bases and J dropped 5 bases, with 13 bases sitting between them. Germline lookup yields CDR1 SNHLY and CDR2 FYNNEI. This CDR3 is 16 amino acids long.

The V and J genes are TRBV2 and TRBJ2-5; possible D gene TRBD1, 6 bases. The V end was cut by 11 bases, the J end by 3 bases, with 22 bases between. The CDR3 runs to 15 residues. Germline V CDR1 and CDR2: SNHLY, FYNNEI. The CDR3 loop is CAGPPTGTFEETQYF. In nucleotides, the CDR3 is TGTGCCGGACCCCCAACCGGGACATTCGAAGAGACCCAGTACTTC.

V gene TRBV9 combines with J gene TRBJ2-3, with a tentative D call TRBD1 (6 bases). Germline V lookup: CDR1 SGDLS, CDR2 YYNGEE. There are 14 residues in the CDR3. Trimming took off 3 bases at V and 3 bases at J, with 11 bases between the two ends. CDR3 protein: CASSAIQGTDTQYF. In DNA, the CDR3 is TGTGCCAGCAGCGCCATACAGGGTACAGATACGCAGTATTTT.

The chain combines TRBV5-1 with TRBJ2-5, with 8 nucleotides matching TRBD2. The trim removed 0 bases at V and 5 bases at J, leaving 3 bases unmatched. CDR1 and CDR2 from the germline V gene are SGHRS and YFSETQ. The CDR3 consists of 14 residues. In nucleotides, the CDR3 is TGCGCCAGCAGCTTGGCGGGGGGGAGCGAGACCCAGTACTTC. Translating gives CASSLAGGSETQYF.

The CDR3: CASSRSGYGYTF. CDR3 DNA: TGTGCCAGCAGCCGGAGCGGCTATGGCTACACCTTC. J is TRBJ1-2 and V is TRBV11-1; no clear D. Trimming took 5 bases from V and 4 from J, leaving 8 bases between them. From germline, CDR1 is SGHAT and CDR2 FQDESV (reference sequence). The CDR3 extends over 12 amino acids.

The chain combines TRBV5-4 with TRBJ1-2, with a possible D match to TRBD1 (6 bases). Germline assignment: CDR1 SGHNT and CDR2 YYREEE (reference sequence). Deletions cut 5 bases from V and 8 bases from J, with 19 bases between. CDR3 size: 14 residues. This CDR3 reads CASRDRPNEGGYTF. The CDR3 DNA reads TGTGCCAGCAGAGACAGGCCCAACGAAGGCGGCTACACCTTC.

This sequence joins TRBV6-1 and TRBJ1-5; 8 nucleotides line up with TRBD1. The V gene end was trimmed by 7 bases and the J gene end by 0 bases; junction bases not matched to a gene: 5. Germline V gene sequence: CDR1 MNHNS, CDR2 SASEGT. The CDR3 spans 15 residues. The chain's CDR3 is CASKDRVYSNQPQHF. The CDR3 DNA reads TGTGCCAGCAAGGACAGGGTGTATAGCAATCAGCCCCAGCATTTT.

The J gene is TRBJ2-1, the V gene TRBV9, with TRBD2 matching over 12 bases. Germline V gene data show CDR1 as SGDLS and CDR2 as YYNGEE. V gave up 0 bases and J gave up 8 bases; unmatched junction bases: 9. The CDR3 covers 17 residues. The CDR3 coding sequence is TGTGCCAGCAGCGTAGCCGGCCTAGCGGGGGGGCCAGATGAGCAGTTCTTC. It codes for CASSVAGLAGGPDEQFF.

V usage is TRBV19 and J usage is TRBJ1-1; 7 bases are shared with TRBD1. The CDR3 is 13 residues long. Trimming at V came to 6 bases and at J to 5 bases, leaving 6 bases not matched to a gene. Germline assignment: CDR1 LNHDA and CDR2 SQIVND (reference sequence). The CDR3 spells CASRGDSRTEAFF. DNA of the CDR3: TGTGCCAGTAGGGGGGACAGTAGGACTGAAGCTTTCTTT.

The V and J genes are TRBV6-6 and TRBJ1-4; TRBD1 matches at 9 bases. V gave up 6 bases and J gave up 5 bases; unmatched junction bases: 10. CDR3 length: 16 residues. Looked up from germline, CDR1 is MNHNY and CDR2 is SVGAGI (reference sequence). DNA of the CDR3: TGTGCCAGCAGCCTTACGGGGGGACAGGGAAATGAAAAACTGTTTTTT. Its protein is CASSLTGGQGNEKLFF.

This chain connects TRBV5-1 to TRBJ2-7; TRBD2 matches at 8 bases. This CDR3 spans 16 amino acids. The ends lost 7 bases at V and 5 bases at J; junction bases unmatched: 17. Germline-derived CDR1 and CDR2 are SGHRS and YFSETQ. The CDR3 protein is CASWGGVSGGSNEQYF. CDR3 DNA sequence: TGCGCCAGCTGGGGCGGGGTGAGCGGGGGTTCCAACGAGCAGTACTTC.

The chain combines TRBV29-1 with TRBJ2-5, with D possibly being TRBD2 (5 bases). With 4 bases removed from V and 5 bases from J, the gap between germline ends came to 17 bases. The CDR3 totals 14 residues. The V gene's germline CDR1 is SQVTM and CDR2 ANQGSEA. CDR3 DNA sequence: TGCAGCGTTGCCGGGGAGAATGGTGCGGAGACCCAGTACTTC. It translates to CSVAGENGAETQYF. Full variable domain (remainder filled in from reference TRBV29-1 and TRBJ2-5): SAVISQKPSRDICQRGTSLTIQCQVDSQVTMMFWYRQQPGQSLTLIATANQGSEATYESGFVIDKFPISRPNLTFSTLTVSNMSPEDSSIYLCSVAGENGAETQYFGPGTRLLVL.

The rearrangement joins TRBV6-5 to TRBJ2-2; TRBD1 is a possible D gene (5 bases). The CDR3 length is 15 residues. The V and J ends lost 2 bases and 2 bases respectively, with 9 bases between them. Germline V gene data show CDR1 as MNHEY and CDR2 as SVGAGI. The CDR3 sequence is CASSYGQGNTGELFF. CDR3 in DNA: TGTGCCAGCAGTTACGGGCAGGGCAACACCGGGGAGCTGTTTTTT.

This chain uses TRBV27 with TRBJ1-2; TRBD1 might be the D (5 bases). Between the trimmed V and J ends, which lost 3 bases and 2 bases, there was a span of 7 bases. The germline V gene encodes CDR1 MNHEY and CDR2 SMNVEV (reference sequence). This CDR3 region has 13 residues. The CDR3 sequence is CASSFGGNYGYTF. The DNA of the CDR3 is TGTGCCAGCAGTTTCGGGGGAAACTATGGCTACACCTTC.

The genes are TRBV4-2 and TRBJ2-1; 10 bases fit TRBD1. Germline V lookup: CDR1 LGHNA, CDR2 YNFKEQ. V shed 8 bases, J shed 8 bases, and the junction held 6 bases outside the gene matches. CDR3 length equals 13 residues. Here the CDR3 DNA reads TGTGCCAGCCGGGACAGGGGCGGCGATGAGCAGTTCTTC. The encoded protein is CASRDRGGDEQFF.

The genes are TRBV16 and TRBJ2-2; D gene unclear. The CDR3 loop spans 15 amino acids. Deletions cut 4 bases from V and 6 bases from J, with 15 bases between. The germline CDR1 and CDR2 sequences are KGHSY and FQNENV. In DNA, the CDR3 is TGTGCCAGCAGCCTCCTAGGTTCCGGTCCCGGGGAGCTGTTTTTT. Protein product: CASSLLGSGPGELFF.

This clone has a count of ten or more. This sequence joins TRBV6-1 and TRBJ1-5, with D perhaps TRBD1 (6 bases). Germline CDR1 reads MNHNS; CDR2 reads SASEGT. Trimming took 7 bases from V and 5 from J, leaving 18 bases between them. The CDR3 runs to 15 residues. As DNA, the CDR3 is TGTGCCAGCAACCCTGCCCCAGGGGATGATCAGCCCCAGCATTTT. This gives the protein CASNPAPGDDQPQHF.

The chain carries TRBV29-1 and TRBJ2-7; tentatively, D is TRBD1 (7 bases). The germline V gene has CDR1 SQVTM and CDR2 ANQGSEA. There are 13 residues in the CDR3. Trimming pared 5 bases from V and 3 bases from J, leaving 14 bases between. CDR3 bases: TGCAGCGTTTCTCAGGGGGGAAACTACGAGCAGTACTTC. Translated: CSVSQGGNYEQYF.

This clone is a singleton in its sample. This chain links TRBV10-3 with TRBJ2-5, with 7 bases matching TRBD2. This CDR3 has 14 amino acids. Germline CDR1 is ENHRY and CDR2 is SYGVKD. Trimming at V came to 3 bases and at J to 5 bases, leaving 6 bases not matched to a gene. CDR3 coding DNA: TGTGCCATCAGTGACCCGACTAGCCGGGAGACCCAGTACTTC. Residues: CAISDPTSRETQYF.

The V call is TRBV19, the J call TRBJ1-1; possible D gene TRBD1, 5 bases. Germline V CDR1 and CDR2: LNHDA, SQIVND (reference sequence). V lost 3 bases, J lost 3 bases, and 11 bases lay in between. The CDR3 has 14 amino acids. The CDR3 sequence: CASSILWGDTEAFF. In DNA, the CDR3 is TGTGCCAGTAGTATCCTTTGGGGGGACACTGAAGCTTTCTTT.